This record looks at one T cell receptor beta chain sequence and its context. This entry comes from a study of cytomegalovirus exposure and HLA in healthy donors. 13 Jbeta primers and 60 Vbeta primers were used for the PCR. TCRdb's table, derived via immunoSEQ multiplex PCR, lists solely in-frame clones and lacks some. The profile shows 120,000 to 150,000 clones, roughly 80% of them singletons. Germline CDR1 MDHEN, CDR2 SYDVKM. CDR3 size: 13 residues. The V gene lost 6 bases and the J gene lost 1 base, with 9 bases spanning the gap. The source is a woman aged 40 to 50 in good health and CMV-seropositive. The chain combines TRBV28 with TRBJ2-5, with D unresolved. The specimen was PBMCs. CDR3 sequence (DNA): TGTGCCAGCAGCCGAGGCCCCCAAGAGACCCAGTACTTC. This sequence encodes CASSRGPQETQYF.